The subject of this entry is one T cell receptor beta chain. The data were taken from a study of T cells in Graves' hyperthyroidism and ophthalmopathy. The source material, RNA transcripts, was used to amplify TCR beta CDR3 regions. The primer set for the first-round RT-PCR of the TCR CDR3 was HTBI. TCRdb processed the multiplex PCR reads anew with MiXCR; each CDR3 protein has one entry. Of a few hundred thousand distinct CDR3 sequences listed, about 16% are singletons. With 0 bases clipped from V and 2 bases from J, the junction kept 4 bases outside the gene matches. Germline V CDR1 and CDR2: SEHNR, FQNEAQ (reference sequence). The CDR3 loop spans 15 amino acids.

The sequenced sample consisted of blood. This clonotype was sampled from a woman in her 30s with Graves' ophthalmopathy. The V and J genes are TRBV7-9 and TRBJ2-7; 7 bases align to TRBD2. CDR3 protein: CASSLAGGAPYEQYF. The DNA for the CDR3 is TGTGCCAGCAGCTTAGCGGGAGGGGCCCCCTACGAGCAGTACTTC.